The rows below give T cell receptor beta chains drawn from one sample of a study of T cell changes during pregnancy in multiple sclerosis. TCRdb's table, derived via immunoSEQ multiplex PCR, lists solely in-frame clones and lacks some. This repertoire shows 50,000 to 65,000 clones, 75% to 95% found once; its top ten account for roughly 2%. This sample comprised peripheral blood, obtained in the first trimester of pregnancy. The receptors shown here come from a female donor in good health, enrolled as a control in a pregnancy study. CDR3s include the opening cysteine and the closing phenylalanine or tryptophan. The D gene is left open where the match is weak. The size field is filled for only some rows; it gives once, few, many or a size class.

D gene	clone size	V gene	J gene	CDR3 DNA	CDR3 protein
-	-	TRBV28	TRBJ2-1	TGTGCCAGCAGTCTTGGATGGGGGGTTTTCTACAATGAGCAGTTCTTC	CASSLGWGVFYNEQFF
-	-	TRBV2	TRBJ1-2	TGTGCCAGCACCGATTTCCTTGACGGGGACTATGGCTACACCTTC	CASTDFLDGDYGYTF
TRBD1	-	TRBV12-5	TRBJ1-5	TGTGCTAGTGCCCCCGGGACAGGGAATCAGCCCCAGCATTTT	CASAPGTGNQPQHF
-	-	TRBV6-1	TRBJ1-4	TGTGCCAGCAGGCCGGCCAGGCCCGAACTGTTTTTT	CASRPARPELFF
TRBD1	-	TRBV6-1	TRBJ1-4	TGTGCCAGCAGCCGACAGGGAACAACTAATGAAAAACTGTTTTTT	CASSRQGTTNEKLFF
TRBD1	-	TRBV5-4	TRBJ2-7	TGTGCCAGCAGCTTGGAACAGGGGGCGCACGAGCAGTACTTC	CASSLEQGAHEQYF
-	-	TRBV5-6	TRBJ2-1	TGTGCCAGCAGCTTGGGCGGTGAGCAGTTCTTC	CASSLGGEQFF
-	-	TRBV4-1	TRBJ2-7	TGCGCCAGCAGCCAAGTCGAGGGTAACAACGAGCAGTACTTC	CASSQVEGNNEQYF
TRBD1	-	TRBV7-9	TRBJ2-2	TGTGCCAGCAGCTCTCGGGACAGGGGACGAACGAAAACCGGGGAGCTGTTTTTT	CASSSRDRGRTKTGELFF
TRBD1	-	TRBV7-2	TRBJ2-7	TGTGCCAGCAGCTCTCCGGGACAGGGGGTTTACGAGCAGTACTTC	CASSSPGQGVYEQYF
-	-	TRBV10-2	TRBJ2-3	TGCGCCAGCAGTGCGTTATCGGGGGGCTACTCCACAGATACGCAGTATTTT	CASSALSGGYSTDTQYF
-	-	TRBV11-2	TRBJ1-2	TGTGCCAGCAGCTCCACTGGGGGCTTATATGGCTACACCTTC	CASSSTGGLYGYTF
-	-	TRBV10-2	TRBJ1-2	TGCGCCAGCAGTGAGACCGGCGGCTATGGCTACACCTTC	CASSETGGYGYTF
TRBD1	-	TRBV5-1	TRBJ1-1	TGCGCCAGCAGCCTAGGACAGGGGGCGGGTGAAGCTTTCTTT	CASSLGQGAGEAFF
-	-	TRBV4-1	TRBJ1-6	TGCGCCAGCAGCCAAGATACGGGGTACTATAATTCACCCCTCCACTTT	CASSQDTGYYNSPLHF
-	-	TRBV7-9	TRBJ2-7	TGTGCCAGCAGCCTTACAGGATACTCCTACGAGCAGTACTTC	CASSLTGYSYEQYF
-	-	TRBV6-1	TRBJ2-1	TGTGCCAGCAGTGAAGCGGGCAAACTGGGGTTCTTC	CASSEAGKLGFF
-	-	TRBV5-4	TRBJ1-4	TGTGCCAGCAGCCCCAAAGGGGGAGAAACTAATGAAAAACTGTTTTTT	CASSPKGGETNEKLFF
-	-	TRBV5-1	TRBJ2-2	TGCGCCAGCACCTTTGGACTGGTCAACACCGGGGAGCTGTTTTTT	CASTFGLVNTGELFF
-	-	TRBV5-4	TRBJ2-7	TGTGCCAGCAGCTTTAAACAGCCTCCCGGGGGCTCCTACGAGCAGTACTTC	CASSFKQPPGGSYEQYF
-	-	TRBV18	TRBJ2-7	TGTGCCAGCTCCCGTGAGGGGCCAGGGGCGGGGGCCACCTACGAGCAGTACTTC	CASSREGPGAGATYEQYF
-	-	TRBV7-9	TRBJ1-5	TGTGCCAGCAGCTTAGAAGGCGGAATCAGCCCCCAGCATTTT	CASSLEGGISPQHF
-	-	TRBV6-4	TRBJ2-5	TGTGCCAGCAGTGAGGGGGGAGCCCAAGAGACCCAGTACTTC	CASSEGGAQETQYF
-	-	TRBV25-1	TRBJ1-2	TGTGCCAGCAGTGAATGGGGACTGGGGTACAGGGGCTACACCTTC	CASSEWGLGYRGYTF
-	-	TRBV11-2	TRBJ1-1	TGTGCCAGCAGCTTAGAAAGTGGCCACACTGAAGCTTTCTTT	CASSLESGHTEAFF
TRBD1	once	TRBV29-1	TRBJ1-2	TGCAGCGTTGACGGGGACAGGGGGTCTGACTATGGCTACACCTTC	CSVDGDRGSDYGYTF
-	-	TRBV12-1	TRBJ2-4	TGTGCCAGCAGCCAGGACAGAAAAAACATTCAGTACTTC	CASSQDRKNIQYF
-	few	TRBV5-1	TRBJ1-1	TGCGCCAGCAGCGCCGACAGACCCACTGAAGCTTTCTTT	CASSADRPTEAFF
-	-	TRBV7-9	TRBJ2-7	TGTGCCAGCAGCTTTCAGGGATCCATCTACGAGCAGTACTTC	CASSFQGSIYEQYF
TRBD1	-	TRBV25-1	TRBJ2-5	TGTGCCAGCAGTAAGACAGGGGAGGAGACCCAGTACTTC	CASSKTGEETQYF
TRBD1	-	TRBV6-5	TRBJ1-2	TGTGCCAGCAGTTACGGGACAGTCCCTAACTATGGCTACACCTTC	CASSYGTVPNYGYTF
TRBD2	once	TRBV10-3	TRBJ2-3	TGTGCCATCAGTGTAAGCGGGAGGGAGGCAGATACGCAGTATTTT	CAISVSGREADTQYF
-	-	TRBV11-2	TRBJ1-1	TGTGCCAGCAGTTACGACAGTGATGAAGCTTTCTTT	CASSYDSDEAFF
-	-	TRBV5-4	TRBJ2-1	TGTGCCAGCAGCTCCGTGGGGCGGGGATTAGTGAATGAGCAGTTCTTC	CASSSVGRGLVNEQFF
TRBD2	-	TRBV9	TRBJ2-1	TGTGCCAGCAGCGTAGGTAGCGGGAGGATCAATGAGCAGTTCTTC	CASSVGSGRINEQFF
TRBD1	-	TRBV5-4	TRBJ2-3	TGTGCCAGCAGCTGGGGACAGGGAGGATTGTATTTT	CASSWGQGGLYF
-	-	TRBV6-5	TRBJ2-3	TGTGCCAGCAGTTACCGCACCCCGGGGGAAGCAGATACGCAGTATTTT	CASSYRTPGEADTQYF
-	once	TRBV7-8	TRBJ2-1	TGTGCCAGCAGCTCGGGAGAAGCATGGAACAATGAGCAGTTCTTC	CASSSGEAWNNEQFF
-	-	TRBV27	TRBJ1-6	TGTGCCAGCAGGAGAGGCGTTGATAATTCACCCCTCCACTTT	CASRRGVDNSPLHF
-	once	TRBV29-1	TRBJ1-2	TGCAGCGTAGGGGAGGTAGGGGTCAACTATGGCTACACCTTC	CSVGEVGVNYGYTF
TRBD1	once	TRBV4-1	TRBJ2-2	TGCGCCAGCAGCCAAACCGGGACAGGGGGCACCGGGGAGCTGTTTTTT	CASSQTGTGGTGELFF
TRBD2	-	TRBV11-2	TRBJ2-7	TGTGCCAGCAGCTCCCGACTAGCGGGAGGGAGCGAGCAGTACTTC	CASSSRLAGGSEQYF
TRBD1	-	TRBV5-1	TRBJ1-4	TGCGCCAGCAGCCCGCTGACAGGGGGGAATGAAAAACTGTTTTTT	CASSPLTGGNEKLFF
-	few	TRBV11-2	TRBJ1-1	TGTGCCAGCAGCTTAGAGGGGCGGATGAACACTGAAGCTTTCTTT	CASSLEGRMNTEAFF
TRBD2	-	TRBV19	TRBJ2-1	TGTGCCACAGCCAGCGGGAGGGATAACAATGAGCAGTTCTTC	CATASGRDNNEQFF
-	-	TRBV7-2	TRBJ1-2	TGTGCCAGTGCGGGGGCTGTCAGTAACTATGGCTACACCTTC	CASAGAVSNYGYTF
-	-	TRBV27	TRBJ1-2	TGTGCCAGCACCTCAACAGGGTATGACGGCTACACCTTC	CASTSTGYDGYTF
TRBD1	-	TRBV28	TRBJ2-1	TGTGCCAGCAGTCTCGTGGAACAGGGGTATGAGCAGTTCTTC	CASSLVEQGYEQFF
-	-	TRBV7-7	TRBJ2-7	TGTGCTAGCAGCCCGGACAACTCCTACGAGCAGTACTTC	CASSPDNSYEQYF
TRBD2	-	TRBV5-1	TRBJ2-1	TGCGCCAGCAGCTCGCCACTAGCGGGGGGGCGCAATGAGCAGTTCTTC	CASSSPLAGGRNEQFF
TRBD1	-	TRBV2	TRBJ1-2	TGTGCCAGCAGCCCTACAGGGGCGGAATACTATGGCTACACCTTC	CASSPTGAEYYGYTF
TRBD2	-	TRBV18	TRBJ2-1	TGTGCCAGCTCACCCCCGACTAGCGGGAGAAAGTTCTTC	CASSPPTSGRKFF
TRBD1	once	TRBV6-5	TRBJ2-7	TGTGCCAGCATATCGGGACAGGGGGGCGAGCAGTACTTC	CASISGQGGEQYF
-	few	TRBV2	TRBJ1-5	TGTGCCAGCAGTGGTCCCGAGAAGCCCCAGCATTTT	CASSGPEKPQHF
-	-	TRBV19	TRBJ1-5	TGTGCCGCGGGCTTGGGGTATGAGCCCCAGCATTTT	CAAGLGYEPQHF
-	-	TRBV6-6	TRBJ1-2	TGTGCCAGCACCCCGGGGGGGCAGGGTGGCTACACCTTC	CASTPGGQGGYTF